One and the same sample provided the 10 T cell receptor beta chains below, sequenced in a study of human T cells and chemical hapten exposure. Sample time point: patch test 1, 2 weeks after DPC sensitization. The treatment is: therapeutic diphenylcyclopropenone sensitization with weekly scalp DPC. From the RACE reads, TCRdb called clonotypes with MiXCR, one entry per CDR3 protein. Here the sample spans around 52,000 distinct CDR3 sequences, 9.3% being singletons. Sequencing was performed on whole blood, taken in connection with sensitization to the hapten diphenylcyclopropenone (DPC). The receptor set was obtained from a woman aged 40 to 55 with alopecia areata. Some clones in this sample may be carry-over from other donors' samples.

This clonotype was seen a few times. This chain joins TRBV7-7 and TRBJ2-5; 12 bases align to TRBD2. Germline trimming cut 4 bases from V and 1 base from J; bases unmatched to any gene: 1. This CDR3 is built from 15 residues. Germline V gene sequence: CDR1 SSHAT, CDR2 FNYEAQ (reference sequence). The CDR3 coding sequence is TGTGCCAGCAGCTCGACTAGCGGGGGCCAAGAGACCCAGTACTTC. It translates to CASSSTSGGQETQYF.

Many counts were recorded for this clonotype. This rearrangement joins TRBV3-1 to TRBJ2-1, with D maybe TRBD2 (6 bases). CDR1 is LGHDT, CDR2 YNNKEL, per germline (reference sequence). Trimming removed 1 base at V and 4 bases at J, with 11 bases between. CDR3 size: 15 residues. Written as DNA, the CDR3 is TGTGCCAGCAGCCAAGGGGTAGCGGATTACAATGAGCAGTTCTTC. It codes for CASSQGVADYNEQFF.

There are a few counts of this clonotype. V gene TRBV9 combines with J gene TRBJ2-6; 9 positions match TRBD1. This CDR3 is built from 18 residues. The J segment lost 4 bases and the V segment lost 4 bases, leaving 12 bases of the junction unmatched. Germline V gene lookup returns CDR1 SGDLS and CDR2 YYNGEE. The CDR3 region has the DNA TGTGCCAGCAGCCGCTCGGGACAGGGAGGTTCCGGGGCCAACGTCCTGACTTTC. This codes for CASSRSGQGGSGANVLTF.

The gene calls are TRBV11-2 and TRBJ2-1; no definite D call. With 5 bases removed from V and 5 bases from J, the gap between germline ends came to 10 bases. The CDR3 runs to 13 residues. CDR1 and CDR2 from the germline V gene are SGHAT and FQNNGV. CDR3 loop: CASSPVGHNEQFF. DNA of the CDR3: TGTGCCAGCAGCCCCGTGGGTCACAATGAGCAGTTCTTC.

This chain joins TRBV7-9 and TRBJ2-7; TRBD2 is a possible D gene (6 bases). Per the germline V gene, CDR1 is SEHNR and CDR2 is FQNEAQ (reference sequence). The CDR3 has 14 amino acids. V dropped 0 bases and J dropped 3 bases, with 9 bases sitting between them. In DNA, the CDR3 is TGTGCCAGCAGCTTAGCGGGGGACTTCTACGAGCAGTACTTC. Its translation: CASSLAGDFYEQYF.

This clonotype was seen ten or more times. This chain uses TRBV7-9 with TRBJ2-7, with D perhaps TRBD1 (6 bases). V gave up 3 bases and J gave up 7 bases, with 13 bases separating them. The germline CDR1 and CDR2 sequences are SEHNR and FQNEAQ (reference sequence). The CDR3 consists of 13 residues. CDR3 sequence (DNA): TGTGCCAGCAGCTTTGGGACACCAAGGGAGCAGTACTTC. It encodes CASSFGTPREQYF.

This clonotype was counted at least ten times. The chain carries TRBV6-1 and TRBJ2-3; weak D call: TRBD2 (6 bases). This CDR3 is built from 15 residues. V was pared by 3 bases and J by 4 bases, with 14 bases between. Germline V gene data show CDR1 as MNHNS and CDR2 as SASEGT. CDR3 loop: CASSELVGEADTQYF. The CDR3 bases are TGTGCCAGCAGTGAGTTAGTGGGGGAGGCAGATACGCAGTATTTT.

This clonotype was found many times. This chain connects TRBV6-4 to TRBJ2-3; 10 bases line up with TRBD2. This CDR3 region has 15 residues. CDR1 and CDR2 (germline): MRHNA, SNTAGT. The J segment lost 6 bases and the V segment lost 0 bases, leaving 3 bases of the junction unmatched. The CDR3 sequence: CASSDSSGGSDTQYF. The CDR3 DNA sequence: TGTGCCAGCAGTGACTCTAGCGGGGGGTCTGATACGCAGTATTTT.

The J gene is TRBJ2-3, the V gene TRBV2; 8 nucleotides align to TRBD2. J was trimmed by 3 bases and V by 4 bases; bases with no gene match: 12. CDR3 size: 17 residues. CDR1 and CDR2 (germline): SNHLY, FYNNEI. CDR3 nucleotide sequence: TGTGCCAGCAGTGCTGGCTCGGCGGGGGGCATAACAGATACGCAGTATTTT. This sequence encodes CASSAGSAGGITDTQYF. Full variable domain (missing parts from reference TRBV2 and TRBJ2-3): EPEVTQTPSHQVTQMGQEVILRCVPISNHLYFYWYRQILGQKVEFLVSFYNNEISEKSEIFDDQFSVERPDGSNFTLKIRSTKLEDSAMYFCASSAGSAGGITDTQYFGPGTRLTVL.

The CDR3 DNA reads TGTGCCAGCAGTCCAGTATGGACTGAAGCTTTCTTT. This encodes CASSPVWTEAFF. The chain is built from TRBV12-3 or TRBV12-4 and TRBJ1-1; D unclear. The V end lost 5 bases, the J end lost 5 bases, and 9 bases lay between the germline ends. The CDR3 runs 12 residues.